Shown below are 30 T cell receptor beta chains from a single sample sequenced in a study of blood T cell repertoires in COVID-19. TCRdb keeps only in-frame clones here, not all; method: immunoSEQ multiplex PCR. In the table there are 270,000 or so clones, less than 85% of which are singletons. The sequencing sample was made of peripheral blood. These receptors were obtained from a woman aged 18-29 years with acute or convalescent COVID-19.

The V and J genes are TRBV2 and TRBJ1-1; no definite D call. Deletions cut 4 bases from V and 11 bases from J, with 8 bases between. This CDR3 has 10 residues. Germline V gene data show CDR1 as SNHLY and CDR2 as FYNNEI. The CDR3 spells CASSGGEAFF. CDR3 nucleotides: TGTGCCAGCAGTGGTGGAGAGGCTTTCTTT.

Only one count was recorded for this clone. This chain links TRBV21-1 with TRBJ2-7; the table's D call, TRBD2, has no DNA check behind it. TRBV21-1 is annotated as a pseudogene. This CDR3 comprises 20 residues. This CDR3 is CASSTLTAQDRLAGGREQYF. The CDR3 nucleotides read TGTGCCAGCAGCACGTTGACGGCCCAGGATAGACTAGCGGGAGGGCGCGAGCAGTACTTC.

The genes are TRBV3-1 (or the pseudogene TRBV3-2) and TRBJ1-1; D possibly corresponds to TRBD1 (6 bases). Germline CDR1 reads LGHDT; CDR2 reads YNNKEL (reference sequence). The CDR3 sequence is 17 residues long. Trimming removed 3 bases from V and 0 bases from J, with 17 bases in between. Written as DNA, the CDR3 is TGTGCCAGCAGCCACCAGGGGCTAGGGTTCCTGAACACTGAAGCTTTCTTT. Translation gives CASSHQGLGFLNTEAFF.

This sequence joins TRBV6-1 and TRBJ1-1, with D uncertain. CDR3 size: 13 residues. The V gene lost 2 bases and the J gene lost 0 bases, with 4 bases spanning the gap. CDR1 is MNHNS, CDR2 SASEGT, per germline. The CDR3 DNA is TGTGCCAGCAGTGAACCATTGAACACTGAAGCTTTCTTT. Its translation: CASSEPLNTEAFF.

The chain recombines TRBV19 with TRBJ1-5; 10 bases agree with TRBD1. The CDR3 is 15 amino acids. Germline V gene lookup returns CDR1 LNHDA and CDR2 SQIVND (reference sequence). Germline trimming cut 10 bases from V and 3 bases from J; bases unmatched to any gene: 9. The CDR3 nucleotides are TGTGCCACCCAAATCGGGACAGGGGACAATCAGCCCCAGCATTTT. Translation: CATQIGTGDNQPQHF.

The rearrangement links TRBV5-1 to TRBJ2-5; tentative D call: TRBD2 (6 bases). Germline lookup yields CDR1 SGHRS and CDR2 YFSETQ. The V gene lost 6 bases and the J gene lost 4 bases, with 16 bases spanning the gap. The CDR3 is 14 amino acids. The CDR3 sequence: CASNGGGGPETQYF. The CDR3 nucleotides are TGCGCCAGCAACGGGGGAGGAGGGCCAGAGACCCAGTACTTC.

The V and J genes are TRBV18 and TRBJ1-2; 9 bases are shared with TRBD1. The CDR3 runs 13 residues. Trimming at V came to 4 bases and at J to 6 bases, leaving 3 bases not matched to a gene. Germline V gives CDR1 KGHSH, CDR2 LQKENI. CDR3 in DNA: TGTGCCAGCTCACAGGACAGGGGTAATGGCTACACCTTC. Its protein product is CASSQDRGNGYTF.

The rearrangement uses TRBV5-6 and TRBJ1-2; no reliable D call. The CDR3 is 13 amino acids. Germline V gives CDR1 SGHDT, CDR2 YYEEEE. V gave up 1 base and J gave up 5 bases, with 9 bases separating them. CDR3 protein: CASSLLAAYGYTF. CDR3 DNA sequence: TGTGCCAGCAGCTTGCTTGCGGCATATGGCTACACCTTC.

The V gene is TRBV19, the J gene TRBJ2-3, with D maybe TRBD2 (6 bases). Trimming shortened V by 0 bases and J by 1 base, and 8 bases separated the two germline ends. The germline V gene has CDR1 LNHDA and CDR2 SQIVND (reference sequence). The CDR3 length is 15 residues. In DNA, the CDR3 is TGTGCCAGTAGTATAGATCGCGGGGGCACAGATACGCAGTATTTT. Residues: CASSIDRGGTDTQYF. Drawing the rest from reference TRBV19 and TRBJ2-3, the complete variable domain is DGGITQSPKYLFRKEGQNVTLSCEQNLNHDAMYWYRQDPGQGLRLIYYSQIVNDFQKGDIAEGYSVSREKKESFPLTVTSAQKNPTAFYLCASSIDRGGTDTQYFGPGTRLTVL.

About this clone: A read error is likely, as this CDR3 ends without the conserved phenylalanine or tryptophan. V gene TRBV30 combines with J gene TRBJ1-2; the D gene is possibly TRBD1 (6 bases). Per the germline V gene, CDR1 is GTSNPN and CDR2 is SVGIG (reference sequence). Trimming stripped 1 base from V and 4 bases from J, with 19 bases between. CDR3 length equals 16 residues. The CDR3 region is CAWSAPGSRGFYGYTL. CDR3 nucleotide sequence: TGTGCCTGGAGTGCACCCGGTTCCAGGGGATTCTATGGCTACACCCTC.

This clone was observed once. This chain links TRBV24-1 with TRBJ2-2; TRBD2 matches 11 bases. The CDR3 contains 14 residues. Germline CDR1 and CDR2: KGHDR and SFDVKD. V trimming: 7 bases; J trimming: 8 bases; junction bases outside the gene matches: 5. CDR3 protein: CATSKTSGNGELFF. The CDR3 nucleotides are TGTGCCACCAGCAAGACTAGCGGGAATGGGGAGCTGTTTTTT.

The CDR3 bases are TGTGCCAGCAGCTGGACAGGGGGATTGGGTGAGCAGTTCTTC. Translating it yields CASSWTGGLGEQFF. The chain has TRBV6-5 and TRBJ2-1, with 10 bases matching TRBD1. The length of the CDR3 is 14 residues. V was pared by 6 bases and J by 9 bases, with 8 bases of the junction left unmatched. Germline V gene sequence: CDR1 MNHEY, CDR2 SVGAGI.

This clone was picked up a small number of times. The rearrangement links TRBV5-5 to TRBJ2-7, with 9 bases matching TRBD2. CDR1 is SGHKS, CDR2 YYEKEE, per germline (reference sequence). V lost 2 bases and J lost 1; bases outside the gene matches: 4. The CDR3 length is 15 residues. The CDR3 sequence: CASSLPSGASYEQYF. The CDR3 DNA follows: TGTGCCAGCAGCTTACCTAGCGGGGCTTCCTACGAGCAGTACTTC.

The chain employs TRBV5-6 and TRBJ2-1, with 7 nucleotides matching TRBD2. The CDR3 is 16 amino acids. Germline CDR1 and CDR2: SGHDT and YYEEEE. The J segment lost 4 bases and the V segment lost 3 bases, leaving 10 bases of the junction unmatched. The CDR3 nucleotides are TGTGCCAGCAGCTCAGCTGCTAGCGGACTGTACAATGAGCAGTTCTTC. Protein: CASSSAASGLYNEQFF.

The chain links TRBV6-2 or TRBV6-3 to TRBJ2-2; 9 positions match TRBD1. This CDR3 region has 15 residues. V shed 6 bases, J shed 3 bases, and the junction held 5 bases outside the gene matches. From germline, CDR1 is MNHEY and CDR2 SVGEGT. CDR3 nucleotides: TGTGCCAGCAGCCAAGGGACAGGGTACACCGGGGAGCTGTTTTTT. Translating it yields CASSQGTGYTGELFF.

This chain connects TRBV14 to TRBJ2-7; 13 nucleotides match TRBD2. This CDR3 region has 21 residues. The junction had 18 bases not matched to a gene; V was cut back by 2 bases and J by 2 bases. Germline CDR1 SGHDN, CDR2 FVKESK. The CDR3 nucleotides read TGTGCCAGCAGCCAAAAGTATTGGGGGGCGCGAGGACTAGCGGGAGCCTACGAGCAGTACTTC. It codes for CASSQKYWGARGLAGAYEQYF.

The chain couples TRBV5-4 to TRBJ1-6, with 9 bases fitting TRBD1. The germline gives CDR1 SGHNT, CDR2 YYREEE (reference sequence). The CDR3 spans 16 residues. J lost 10 bases, V lost 3 bases, and 11 bases had no gene match. The CDR3 DNA is TGTGCCAGCAGCTCGACCGGGACAGGGTTTGGGTCACCCCTCCACTTT. Translation gives CASSSTGTGFGSPLHF.

CDR3 nucleotide sequence: TGTGCCAGCTCACCACAATTGACAGGGGAAGGCTACACCTTC. Protein sequence: CASSPQLTGEGYTF. The chain couples TRBV18 to TRBJ1-2; 8 positions agree with TRBD1. The germline V gene encodes CDR1 KGHSH and CDR2 LQKENI. This CDR3 is built from 14 residues. The ends lost 1 base at V and 8 bases at J; junction bases unmatched: 6.

This rearrangement joins TRBV30 to TRBJ1-6; D is unresolved. Germline loops: CDR1 GTSNPN, CDR2 SVGIG (reference sequence). The V and J ends lost 2 bases and 7 bases respectively, with 9 bases between them. The CDR3 is made up of 13 amino acids. In DNA form, the CDR3 reads TGTGCCTGGAGTCTCCAGTTCAATTCACCCCTCCACTTT. Translation gives CAWSLQFNSPLHF.

The V gene is TRBV5-6, the J gene TRBJ2-7; the D gene is possibly TRBD1 (5 bases). Germline CDR1 and CDR2: SGHDT and YYEEEE. Trimming left V 5 bases short and J 5 bases short, with 17 bases between. The CDR3 has 14 residues. CDR3 sequence (DNA): TGTGCCAGCAGTCAAGGGCAGGGATTCCACGAGCAGTACTTC. This encodes CASSQGQGFHEQYF.

This clone came up once. This chain connects TRBV27 to TRBJ2-5; D might be TRBD2 (6 bases). Germline V gene sequence: CDR1 MNHEY, CDR2 SMNVEV (reference sequence). CDR3 length equals 16 residues. Trimming removed 5 bases from V and 5 bases from J, with 21 bases in between. The CDR3 loop is CASSPLSGVVWETQYF. In DNA form, the CDR3 reads TGTGCCAGCAGTCCCCTTTCGGGAGTAGTGTGGGAGACCCAGTACTTC.

The rearrangement links TRBV28 to TRBJ2-7, with D possibly being TRBD2 (5 bases). The CDR3 totals 16 residues. Between the trimmed V and J ends, which lost 3 bases and 2 bases, there was a span of 17 bases. CDR1 is MDHEN, CDR2 SYDVKM, per germline. CDR3 sequence reads: CASSFMVEGGAYEQYF. Written as DNA, the CDR3 is TGTGCCAGCAGTTTCATGGTCGAAGGAGGAGCCTACGAGCAGTACTTC.

The rearrangement joins TRBV11-3 to TRBJ1-6, with TRBD1 matching over 9 bases. Looked up from germline, CDR1 is SGHNT and CDR2 is YENEEA. Trimming at V came to 5 bases and at J to 0 bases, leaving 5 bases not matched to a gene. This CDR3 is 17 amino acids long. CDR3 nucleotide sequence: TGTGCCAGCAGCGCCACAGGGGGCAGCTCCTATAATTCACCCCTCCACTTT. This gives the protein CASSATGGSSYNSPLHF.

The gene calls are TRBV9 and TRBJ2-7; 7 nucleotides agree with TRBD2. Trimming cost V 0 bases and J 2 bases; bases outside gene matches: 5. Germline-derived CDR1 and CDR2 are SGDLS and YYNGEE. This CDR3 has 15 amino acids. CDR3 loop: CASSVGAGETYEQYF. DNA for the CDR3: TGTGCCAGCAGCGTAGGGGCGGGAGAGACCTACGAGCAGTACTTC. The whole variable domain, filled in from reference TRBV9 and TRBJ2-7, reads DSGVTQTPKHLITATGQRVTLRCSPRSGDLSVYWYQQSLDQGLQFLIQYYNGEERAKGNILERFSAQQFPDLHSELNLSSLELGDSALYFCASSVGAGETYEQYFGPGTRLTVT.

V and J are TRBV5-1 and TRBJ2-1; 11 nucleotides line up with TRBD2. V gave up 0 bases and J gave up 4 bases; unmatched junction bases: 6. Germline V gene sequence: CDR1 SGHRS, CDR2 YFSETQ. This CDR3 region has 17 residues. CDR3 residues: CASSLGTLAGGYNEQFF. The CDR3, as DNA: TGCGCCAGCAGCTTGGGAACCCTAGCGGGGGGTTACAATGAGCAGTTCTTC.

The chain has TRBV7-9 and TRBJ1-4, with 7 positions matching TRBD1. Germline assignment: CDR1 SEHNR and CDR2 FQNEAQ (reference sequence). The CDR3 is 18 residues long. The V gene end was trimmed by 1 base and the J gene end by 8 bases; junction bases not matched to a gene: 16. The CDR3 bases are TGTGCCAGCAGCTTAGTAGAATACAGGGGCCGGGCGAGCGAAAAACTGTTTTTT. Its translation: CASSLVEYRGRASEKLFF.

In this sample, this clone turned up a few times. The chain combines TRBV30 with TRBJ1-5; D not certain. This CDR3 has 13 amino acids. In germline, CDR1 is GTSNPN, CDR2 SVGIG (reference sequence). V shed 0 bases and J shed 5 bases, with 8 bases lying between them. The CDR3 region is CAWSVNIHQPQHF. The CDR3 region has the DNA TGTGCCTGGAGTGTAAATATTCATCAGCCCCAGCATTTT. The whole variable domain, filled in from reference TRBV30 and TRBJ1-5, reads SQTIHQWPATLVQPVGSPLSLECTVEGTSNPNLYWYRQAAGRGLQLLFYSVGIGQISSEVPQNLSASRPQDRQFILSSKKLLLSDSGFYLCAWSVNIHQPQHFGDGTRLSIL.

The chain recombines TRBV5-6 with TRBJ2-5, with 10 bases aligning to TRBD1. V was clipped by 4 bases and J by 4 bases; unmatched bases: 7. The CDR3 covers 15 residues. The germline CDR1 and CDR2 sequences are SGHDT and YYEEEE. The CDR3 region has the DNA TGTGCCAGCAGCCCGATGACAGGGGGCTTAGAGACCCAGTACTTC. Amino acids: CASSPMTGGLETQYF.

V usage is TRBV6-5 and J usage is TRBJ1-4; 10 bases align to TRBD1. Germline V CDR1 and CDR2: MNHEY, SVGAGI. The CDR3 is 14 residues long. V gave up 5 bases and J gave up 6 bases; unmatched junction bases: 3. The CDR3 DNA reads as TGTGCCAGCAGTCCGGACAGGGGGTATGAAAAACTGTTTTTT. It yields the protein CASSPDRGYEKLFF.

The chain has TRBV10-3 and TRBJ2-7; the D gene is possibly TRBD2 (6 bases). The CDR3 covers 13 residues. Germline CDR1 ENHRY, CDR2 SYGVKD. V lost 2 bases and J lost 7, with 12 bases in between. The CDR3 region has the DNA TGTGCCATCAGTGAGAACGATAGCGGAGAGCAGTACTTC. Residues: CAISENDSGEQYF.